This T cell receptor beta chain was captured by sequencing in a study of cytomegalovirus exposure and HLA in healthy donors (dated by TCRdb to about 2017). Background on the whole study: According to an earlier analysis of several hundred of the donors, 150 million to 200 million T cells yielded 95 million to 140 million unique TCR beta sequences and 276 Gb of sequence data. The study combined high-throughput TCR immunosequencing, statistical association of individual TCRs with disease status, and machine learning to predict cytomegalovirus infection status. To study patterns of TCR occurrence, a later analysis re-analyzed previously published TCR beta repertoires from several hundred donors and added high-resolution HLA genotyping. About five DR-DQ haplotypes were handled as single units for association and clustering, since linkage in the cohort was strong. Every repertoire in the discovery cohort had been generated on one and the same sequencing platform. Roughly 300 gigabases of sequencing data and some 85 million unique TCR sequences were included in an early release covering around 650 HLA-typed donors. Among approximately 370 genotyped donors of the cohort, an average of approximately 240,000 unique TCR beta nucleotide sequences was sequenced per donor, of which about 18% were non-productive. The genetic ancestry cluster associated with self-reported Caucasian donors included over 80% of the roughly 400 genotyped donors. The study was designed to test whether signatures of past pathogen exposure could be identified by cataloging public T cell receptors. In addition to the first cohort of roughly 670 subjects, a separate validation cohort of some 120 different subjects was used. In an earlier analysis of 587 of the donors, high-throughput TCR beta sequencing was used to judge whether each TCR beta V gene segment behaved as functional or pseudogenic. Typing coverage differed by locus: A, B, C, DRB1 and DQB1 were typed in roughly 620-640 donors, DQA1 in 500 to 550, DPA1 in some 570, and DPB1 in 472. The study profiled the T cell repertoires of 666 subjects by immunosequencing and related them to cytomegalovirus serostatus. Genome-wide SNP genotypes for about three fifths of the roughly 700 donors were used in a later genetic analysis, which treated that subset as a discovery cohort. Rather than drawing on any new phenotypic data, the later analysis identified candidate immune exposures from TCR beta sequences and the way those sequences occurred across donors. HLA typing included class I and class II loci at four-digit resolution. Alongside the repertoire data, information on donor age, sex, ethnicity and CMV serostatus was compiled.

What the study reported, not specific to this receptor: According to a later genetic analysis, donors in an Asian-associated ancestry cluster had fewer N-insertions in productive TCRs than the roughly 670-donor mean. A later analysis found that most CMV-associated TCR beta chains appeared HLA-restricted, with HLA associations seemingly driven largely by CMV exposure. Most TCR sequences were observed very rarely across donors, whereas some public TCRs were present in many individuals. In a later analysis, HLA-associated TCR beta chains were found to be more clonally expanded and to have lower generation probabilities than equally common non-associated chains. The earlier analysis of around 600 of the donors excluded some 16 rarely observed V segments, including chromosome 9 orphons, because counts were too low. The authors suggested that the approach could potentially be generalized to other disease states and immunological phenotypes. Correlated functional status among segregating V segments might be attributable to linkage disequilibrium, but an unknown experimental factor could not be ruled out. According to a later analysis, TCR association rates differed among HLA loci, with DRB1 alleles showing the most associated TCRs and HLA-C alleles showing the fewest. Presence/absence analyses assumed roughly uniform sequencing depth across donors, an assumption that may not hold. A further reported finding was that TCR beta sequences accurately predicted the HLA-A and HLA-B alleles for most subjects in the first cohort. HLA typing was unavailable for some donors at each locus, so association tests used only the typed subset. Cytomegalovirus status was reported to be diagnosed by the classifier with high specificity and sensitivity in both the original and validation cohorts. For the cohort, immune exposure information was limited to CMV serostatus. Several of the top co-occurrence clusters appeared to be linked to parvovirus B19, influenza, CMV and Epstein-Barr virus, according to a later analysis. A later genetic analysis associated a missense DCLRE1C variant with V-gene and J-gene trimming of TCR beta chains, and an independent cohort replicated the association. In an earlier analysis of more than 450 of the donors, most TCR beta V segments were observed in productive rearrangements about 87% or about 30% of the time, broadly matching IMGT annotations. The sequencing pipeline was judged likely to have produced a cluster of highly shared sequence variants as a technical artifact. Assigning TCR associations to individual alleles was difficult when HLA alleles, especially DR and DQ, strongly co-occurred. At a false discovery rate of 0.05, a later analysis linked 16,951 TCR beta sequences to specific HLA alleles. The study gave a list of 150 to 200 TCR beta chains associated with cytomegalovirus. In vitro tests confirmed that three of the cytomegalovirus-associated TCR beta chains recognize cytomegalovirus antigens. This cohort had only TCR beta chains sequenced, and the lack of alpha or paired-chain data limited which features could be detected.

A word on this clone: There is no known antigen for this receptor. No base quality information exists; no much larger clone differs at one position.

Library preparation used the immunoSEQ multiplex PCR assay. A mixture of 60 forward primers for TCR Vbeta segments and 13 reverse primers for TCR Jbeta segments was used in the multiplex PCR. Amplification of the CDR3 region of rearranged TCR beta genes was performed with a multiplex PCR assay on genomic DNA. On the Illumina HiSeq System, the amplified TCR beta libraries were sequenced as 87-base-pair reads. The authors processed their data as follows. In a later analysis, some 80 million unique TCR beta chains were counted across the roughly 610 repertoires, and roughly 11 million of these chains were shared by at least two donors. To remove PCR and sequencing errors, raw reads were error-corrected and collapsed into unique sequences using a nearest-neighbor algorithm that merged closely related sequences. V, D and J gene segments were assigned by aligning CDR3 sequences to IMGT reference sequences. Each retained sequence needed at least a six-nucleotide match to both a V gene segment and a J gene segment. A rearrangement was called productive if the CDR3 had no stop codons and remained in frame with V and J, and every other rearrangement was called non-productive. Following IMGT convention, CDR3 was defined as the stretch from the second conserved V-encoded cysteine up to the conserved J-encoded phenylalanine. The earlier analysis of a few hundred of the donors excluded sequences that lacked an unambiguous match to a single V gene segment. In an earlier analysis of several hundred of the donors, V segments were called functional above 56.7% productive rearrangements and were called segregating when the between-donor standard deviation exceeded 5%. To diagnose cytomegalovirus status from the catalog of TCR beta chain sequences, a statistical classification framework was built. In a later analysis, V and J genes were assigned by comparing TCR nucleotide sequences against IMGT/GENE-DB human TR gene sequences. Using the TCRdist pipeline, a later analysis assigned CDR3 sequences along with most-parsimonious VDJ recombination scenarios. In a later analysis, each TCR beta chain was defined by its CDR3 amino acid sequence together with its V-gene family, and reads without a unique V-gene family were excluded. To address suspected cross-contamination and a sequencing artifact, a later analysis removed 592 highly shared, low-generation-probability nucleotide sequences. In a later analysis, a clonal expansion index for each public chain was calculated from normalized within-repertoire ranks of inferred template counts. In a later analysis, generation probabilities were computed with a VDJ recombination model fitted to out-of-frame rearrangements, and the resulting probabilities were checked against IGoR. In a later analysis, hypergeometric tests were used to score TCR-TCR, TCR-HLA and TCR-CMV co-occurrence, with a repertoire-size bias correction applied to TCR pairs. To estimate false discovery rates, a later analysis permuted the HLA or CMV assignments 20 times. In a later analysis, co-occurring TCRs were grouped using DBSCAN, and TCRdist sequence similarity was added for clustering within HLA-allele-positive subsets. Repertoires with fewer than 30,000 or more than 120,000 public chains, plus five repertoires with anomalous nucleotide sharing, were excluded from co-occurrence clustering. TCRdb holds this immuneACCESS table with in-frame rearrangements only. Some clones are missing; in checked studies, unresolved V genes explain under half, and the rest has no known cause. The V and J calls and clone size come from that table; D and trimming were worked out from the DNA. A total of around 130,000 clones appear in this sample, approximately 85% of them only once. Of the sample, approximately 6.7% is held by the ten largest clones.

The cohort consisted of 666 healthy bone marrow donors. At the time of sampling, every cohort member was nominally healthy, though immune exposures that went unrecorded were likely present. The donor was CMV seropositive and belonged to the group of more than 250 seropositive cohort members. Each donor provided a peripheral blood sample, and peripheral blood mononuclear cells were used for TCR beta sequencing. Genomic DNA extraction from the blood cell samples was performed with the Qiagen DNeasy Blood Extraction Kit. The receptor was derived from a woman aged 25 to 39 in good health and CMV-seropositive. The sample taken for sequencing was PBMCs.

The DNA sequence is given as TGTGCCAGCAGTTTAGGTAGAGGTCAGCCCCAGCATTTT. It is translated as CASSLGRGQPQHF. The chain was built from TRBV27 and TRBJ1-5; no confident D gene assignment can be made. Its CDR3 holds 13 amino acids, cysteine through phenylalanine. Here the CDR3 DNA is all that survives: 39 bases in frame from base 1. The germline ends are 8 bases apart after V is trimmed by 2 bases and J by 6 bases. Taken from the germline V gene (reference sequence), the CDR1 and CDR2 loops are MNHEY and SMNVEV.